The 13 T cell receptor beta chains reported below all come from one sample, sequenced in a study of neurological immune-mediated disorders. Each CDR3 protein gets one entry after TCRdb re-called the 5' RACE reads with MiXCR. This sample has some 61,000 distinct CDR3 sequences, with approximately 4.1% found just once. The sequencing sample was made of PBMCs. These receptors were obtained from a man aged 25 to 40 with multiple sclerosis.

Many counts were recorded for this clonotype. The chain has TRBV7-9 and TRBJ2-3; no reliable D call. Germline-derived CDR1 and CDR2 are SEHNR and FQNEAQ (reference sequence). Trimming shortened V by 5 bases and J by 4 bases, and 13 bases separated the two germline ends. The CDR3 is 14 amino acids. CDR3 region: CASSLRSGPDTQYF. The CDR3 region has the DNA TGTGCCAGCAGCCTTCGATCGGGCCCAGATACGCAGTATTTT.

This clonotype was counted many times. V gene TRBV20-1 combines with J gene TRBJ2-1; the match to TRBD1 covers 7 bases. The J segment lost 4 bases and the V segment lost 0 bases, leaving 9 bases of the junction unmatched. Per the germline V gene, CDR1 is DFQATT and CDR2 is SNEGSKA (reference sequence). CDR3 size: 16 residues. The DNA for the CDR3 is TGCAGTGCTAGAGATCCCTCTACAGGGGAATACAATGAGCAGTTCTTC. Protein: CSARDPSTGEYNEQFF.

This clonotype has a count of ten or more. This chain connects TRBV6-5 to TRBJ1-1; D ambiguous. V lost 6 bases to trimming and J lost 3 bases, with 11 bases between them. The CDR3 contains 13 residues. Germline V gene sequence: CDR1 MNHEY, CDR2 SVGAGI. CDR3 loop: CASSRRSDTEAFF. The CDR3 nucleotides read TGTGCCAGCAGCCGACGGTCGGACACTGAAGCTTTCTTT.

This clonotype was counted many times. V is TRBV5-1 and J is TRBJ1-1; D perhaps matches TRBD1 (6 bases). The V gene's germline CDR1 is SGHRS and CDR2 YFSETQ. The V end lost 2 bases, the J end lost 6 bases, and 20 bases lay between the germline ends. The CDR3 runs to 16 residues. Here the CDR3 DNA reads TGCGCCAGCAGCTTATTAATTGGAGGGGGGACCCCTGAAGCTTTCTTT. The encoded protein is CASSLLIGGGTPEAFF. Combining the CDR3 with reference TRBV5-1 and TRBJ1-1 gives the whole variable domain KAGVTQTPRYLIKTRGQQVTLSCSPISGHRSVSWYQQTPGQGLQFLFEYFSETQRNKGNFPGRFSGRQFSNSRSEMNVSTLELGDSALYLCASSLLIGGGTPEAFFGQGTRLTVV.

This clonotype has a count of ten or more. The genes are TRBV10-3 and TRBJ2-5; 9 bases are shared with TRBD1. Trimming at V came to 7 bases and at J to 2 bases, leaving 5 bases not matched to a gene. This CDR3 contains 14 residues. Germline V gene data show CDR1 as ENHRY and CDR2 as SYGVKD. CDR3 protein: CAINTGGQQETQYF. As DNA, the CDR3 is TGTGCCATCAATACAGGGGGCCAACAAGAGACCCAGTACTTC.

This clonotype was recorded at least ten times. V usage is TRBV20-1 and J usage is TRBJ2-5, with 11 bases fitting TRBD1. The CDR3 consists of 18 residues. V lost 3 bases and J lost 1; bases outside the gene matches: 13. Germline CDR1 reads DFQATT; CDR2 reads SNEGSKA (reference sequence). The CDR3 bases are TGCAGTGCTAGTCTCCCGGGACAGGGGGTTTCTGGCCAAGAGACCCAGTACTTC. Protein sequence: CSASLPGQGVSGQETQYF.

This clonotype was seen repeatedly, ten times or more. The chain is built from TRBV5-5 and TRBJ1-1; tentative D call: TRBD1 (5 bases). V shed 7 bases and J shed 7 bases, with 14 bases lying between them. The length of the CDR3 is 12 residues. Germline V gives CDR1 SGHKS, CDR2 YYEKEE (reference sequence). In DNA, the CDR3 is TGTGCCAGCTCTGGGGCGGGCCATGAAGCTTTCTTT. Translating gives CASSGAGHEAFF.

Here the CDR3 reads CSARPRGAGELFF. The DNA of the CDR3 is TGCAGTGCTAGACCTCGAGGGGCCGGGGAGCTGTTTTTT. The V gene is TRBV20-1, the J gene TRBJ2-2, with D tentatively TRBD1 or TRBD2 (5 bases each). The CDR3 sequence is 13 residues long. Germline V gene sequence: CDR1 DFQATT, CDR2 SNEGSKA (reference sequence). The germline V and J ends were trimmed by 2 bases and 6 bases, with 10 bases remaining between them.

This clonotype was counted at least ten times. The rearrangement uses TRBV12-3 or TRBV12-4 and TRBJ1-1; D not certain. The CDR3 has 13 residues. V was trimmed by 6 bases and J by 0 bases, leaving 8 bases between them. CDR3 region: CASSRDMNTEAFF. CDR3 nucleotide sequence: TGTGCCAGCAGCAGAGACATGAACACTGAAGCTTTCTTT.

This clonotype was picked up a small number of times. This sequence joins TRBV19 and TRBJ2-3, with TRBD1 as a possible D gene (5 bases). Trimming took 5 bases from V and 8 from J, leaving 17 bases between them. This CDR3 spans 14 amino acids. Germline-derived CDR1 and CDR2 are LNHDA and SQIVND (reference sequence). Here the CDR3 reads CASSPPIDQGTQYF. CDR3 bases: TGTGCCAGTAGTCCTCCTATCGATCAGGGTACGCAGTATTTT. The full variable domain, completed using reference TRBV19 and TRBJ2-3, is DGGITQSPKYLFRKEGQNVTLSCEQNLNHDAMYWYRQDPGQGLRLIYYSQIVNDFQKGDIAEGYSVSREKKESFPLTVTSAQKNPTAFYLCASSPPIDQGTQYFGPGTRLTVL.

This clonotype was recorded at least ten times. The chain combines TRBV12-3 or TRBV12-4 with TRBJ2-5; 7 positions match TRBD2. Unmatched junction bases numbered 2, after V lost 3 bases and J lost 1 base. CDR3 length: 14 amino acids. Here the CDR3 reads CASSLGGGQETQYF. In DNA form, the CDR3 reads TGTGCCAGCAGTTTGGGGGGGGGCCAAGAGACCCAGTACTTC.

Ten or more counts support this clonotype. This rearrangement joins TRBV4-1 to TRBJ2-7; 15 bases agree with TRBD2. Germline V gives CDR1 MGHRA, CDR2 YSYEKL. The CDR3 totals 17 residues. J was trimmed by 4 bases and V by 4 bases; bases with no gene match: 8. The CDR3 sequence: CASSPGTSGGIGYEQYF. CDR3 DNA: TGCGCCAGCAGCCCGGGGACTAGCGGGGGGATAGGGTACGAGCAGTACTTC.

The sample holds many counts of this clonotype. The CDR3 protein is CATLRAGADTQYF. CDR3 DNA: TGTGCCACCCTGCGGGCGGGGGCAGATACGCAGTATTTT. V gene TRBV12-3 or TRBV12-4 combines with J gene TRBJ2-3, with 7 bases matching TRBD2. V trimming: 10 bases; J trimming: 4 bases; junction bases outside the gene matches: 8. This CDR3 comprises 13 residues.